One and the same sample provided the 32 T cell receptor beta chains below, sequenced in a study of identifying expanded T cells in peripheral blood. Sequenced by immunoSEQ multiplex PCR; TCRdb stores in-frame clones only, minus some. The table has approximately 100,000 clones, about 87% seen once. Sequencing was done on a sample of blood. The source of these receptors is a person aged 18 to 70 in good health.

V usage is TRBV7-9 and J usage is TRBJ2-7; 9 bases align to TRBD1. The CDR3 runs to 14 residues. The germline V gene encodes CDR1 SEHNR and CDR2 FQNEAQ (reference sequence). The V and J ends lost 5 bases and 6 bases, in that order; junction bases with no gene match: 8. CDR3 bases: TGTGCCAGCAGCGGCCGGGACAGGGTTATCGAGCAGTACTTC. This sequence encodes CASSGRDRVIEQYF.

CDR3 DNA: TGTGCCAGCAGTTTATATGCCCCGACTAGCGGGAGGGACTACGAGCAGTACTTC. Its translation is CASSLYAPTSGRDYEQYF. This chain connects TRBV27 to TRBJ2-7; the match to TRBD2 covers 14 bases. Germline CDR1 MNHEY, CDR2 SMNVEV (reference sequence). The CDR3 extends over 18 amino acids. With 1 base clipped from V and 3 bases from J, the junction kept 8 bases outside the gene matches.

The chain has TRBV5-4 and TRBJ2-1; 11 bases are shared with TRBD2. The V segment lost 4 bases and the J segment 7 bases; nucleotides outside the gene matches: 10. Germline V gene sequence: CDR1 SGHNT, CDR2 YYREEE (reference sequence). The CDR3 sequence is 16 residues long. This CDR3 is CASSTPSGRLRNEQFF. CDR3 DNA: TGTGCCAGCAGCACGCCTAGCGGGAGGCTACGGAATGAGCAGTTCTTC.

The genes are TRBV15 and TRBJ2-2; the D gene could be TRBD1 or TRBD2 (5 bases each). The ends were cut back, 0 bases at V and 5 bases at J, with 7 bases in the middle. This CDR3 has 14 residues. In germline, CDR1 is LNHNV, CDR2 YYDKDF (reference sequence). The CDR3 loop is CATSREGDTGELFF. The CDR3 DNA sequence: TGTGCCACCAGCAGAGAGGGGGATACCGGGGAGCTGTTTTTT. Filled out from reference TRBV15 and TRBJ2-2, the complete variable domain reads DAMVIQNPRYQVTQFGKPVTLSCSQTLNHNVMYWYQQKSSQAPKLLFHYYDKDFNNEADTPDNFQSRRPNTSFCFLDIRSPGLGDTAMYLCATSREGDTGELFFGEGSRLTVL.

The genes are TRBV7-3 and TRBJ2-5; D possibly matches TRBD1 or TRBD2 (5 bases each). V lost 2 bases, J lost 5 bases, and 9 bases lay in between. In germline, CDR1 is SGHTA, CDR2 FQGTGA. The CDR3 is 13 amino acids. Written as DNA, the CDR3 is TGTGCCAGCAGCTTAGGGGGACGGGAGACCCAGTACTTC. Residues: CASSLGGRETQYF.

This chain uses TRBV27 with TRBJ2-7, with 7 bases that match TRBD1. The CDR3 loop spans 14 amino acids. V lost 5 bases to trimming and J lost 0 bases; unmatched junction nucleotides: 4. Per the germline V gene, CDR1 is MNHEY and CDR2 is SMNVEV (reference sequence). The CDR3 sequence is CASSTTGVSYEQYF. CDR3 in DNA: TGTGCCAGCAGTACAACAGGGGTCTCCTACGAGCAGTACTTC.

This chain connects TRBV5-1 to TRBJ2-7, with 8 positions matching TRBD2. From germline, CDR1 is SGHRS and CDR2 YFSETQ. Trimming took 0 bases from V and 0 from J; bases not matched to a gene: 11. The CDR3 runs to 18 residues. The CDR3 sequence: CASSLAVVGSGSSYEQYF. In DNA form, the CDR3 reads TGCGCCAGCAGCTTGGCGGTAGTGGGGAGCGGGAGCTCCTACGAGCAGTACTTC. Using reference TRBV5-1 and TRBJ2-7 for the parts outside the CDR3, the full variable domain is KAGVTQTPRYLIKTRGQQVTLSCSPISGHRSVSWYQQTPGQGLQFLFEYFSETQRNKGNFPGRFSGRQFSNSRSEMNVSTLELGDSALYLCASSLAVVGSGSSYEQYFGPGTRLTVT.

V and J are TRBV7-3 and TRBJ2-3; D remains ambiguous. V was shortened by 5 bases and J by 2 bases, with 11 bases between the two germline ends. The CDR3 has 14 amino acids. In germline, CDR1 is SGHTA, CDR2 FQGTGA. CDR3 sequence reads: CASSLLPNTDTQYF. The CDR3 nucleotides read TGTGCCAGCAGCCTTCTACCGAACACAGATACGCAGTATTTT.

V and J are TRBV27 and TRBJ1-2; the D is unclear. Germline CDR1 MNHEY, CDR2 SMNVEV (reference sequence). Trimming left V 4 bases short and J 0 bases short, with 12 bases between. This CDR3 has 15 residues. The CDR3 region is CASSSGAPANYGYTF. The CDR3 DNA sequence: TGTGCCAGCAGTTCAGGAGCGCCCGCTAACTATGGCTACACCTTC.

This clone was counted only a few times. CDR3 residues: CASSLVRTNTGELFF. In nucleotides, the CDR3 is TGTGCCAGCAGTTTGGTCAGGACGAACACCGGGGAGCTGTTTTTT. The chain carries TRBV27 and TRBJ2-2, with D unclear. The CDR3 sequence is 15 residues long. Germline V gene lookup returns CDR1 MNHEY and CDR2 SMNVEV (reference sequence). Between the trimmed V and J ends, which lost 3 bases and 0 bases, there was a span of 8 bases.

This chain uses TRBV6-6 with TRBJ1-1, with TRBD1 matching 7 bases. V lost 6 bases and J lost 4; bases outside the gene matches: 5. The germline V gene encodes CDR1 MNHNY and CDR2 SVGAGI (reference sequence). This CDR3 contains 13 residues. The CDR3 sequence: CASSDRARTEAFF. The CDR3 DNA follows: TGTGCCAGCAGCGACAGGGCGCGCACTGAAGCTTTCTTT.

A word on this clone: The sample holds other DNA sequences that translate to the same CDR3. The chain carries TRBV29-1 and TRBJ1-6; the match to TRBD1 covers 9 bases. The germline V gene encodes CDR1 SQVTM and CDR2 ANQGSEA. The CDR3 is 14 residues long. The V gene end was trimmed by 5 bases and the J gene end by 10 bases; junction bases not matched to a gene: 9. The CDR3 coding sequence is TGCAGCGTTAGGACAGGGGCGACGGAATCACCCCTCCACTTT. Translation: CSVRTGATESPLHF. Based on the CDR3 plus reference TRBV29-1 and TRBJ1-6, the full variable domain is SAVISQKPSRDICQRGTSLTIQCQVDSQVTMMFWYRQQPGQSLTLIATANQGSEATYESGFVIDKFPISRPNLTFSTLTVSNMSPEDSSIYLCSVRTGATESPLHFGNGTRLTVT.

V and J are TRBV18 and TRBJ2-7; no clear D. CDR1 and CDR2 (germline): KGHSH, LQKENI. V was trimmed by 1 base and J by 5 bases, leaving 12 bases between them. The CDR3 covers 14 residues. The CDR3 region has the DNA TGTGCCAGCTCACCACGGGTCAACGACCACGAGCAGTACTTC. This translates into CASSPRVNDHEQYF. The variable domain in full, completed from reference TRBV18 and TRBJ2-7, reads NAGVMQNPRHLVRRRGQEARLRCSPMKGHSHVYWYRQLPEEGLKFMVYLQKENIIDESGMPKERFSAEFPKEGPSILRIQQVVRGDSAAYFCASSPRVNDHEQYFGPGTRLTVT.

This chain links TRBV27 with TRBJ1-2; D is possibly TRBD1 (6 bases). CDR3 length: 14 amino acids. V was pared by 6 bases and J by 4 bases, with 15 bases between. Germline V gene data show CDR1 as MNHEY and CDR2 as SMNVEV (reference sequence). The CDR3 sequence is CASRFGGQSYGYTF. The CDR3 DNA is TGTGCCAGCAGGTTTGGAGGACAGTCCTATGGCTACACCTTC.

The chain employs TRBV2 and TRBJ1-6, with D possibly matching TRBD1 (5 bases). The CDR3 is made up of 14 amino acids. Germline V lookup: CDR1 SNHLY, CDR2 FYNNEI. Trimming removed 7 bases at V and 7 bases at J, with 14 bases between. CDR3 bases: TGTGCCAGCACCGGGACGGTCGGCAATTCACCCCTCCACTTT. This sequence encodes CASTGTVGNSPLHF.

The chain carries TRBV10-2 and TRBJ2-7, with TRBD2 as a possible D gene (5 bases). With 8 bases removed from V and 4 bases from J, the gap between germline ends came to 18 bases. The CDR3 is 14 residues long. Germline V gene data show CDR1 as WSHSY and CDR2 as SAAADI. DNA of the CDR3: TGCGCCAGCCAACCGGAGAGGGTCCGTTACGAGCAGTACTTC. Amino acid sequence: CASQPERVRYEQYF.

This rearrangement joins TRBV11-2 to TRBJ1-2; D uncertain. Germline V CDR1 and CDR2: SGHAT, FQNNGV. Trimming pared 5 bases from V and 8 bases from J, leaving 15 bases between. The CDR3 has 13 amino acids. Here the CDR3 reads CASSPPLLRGYTF. In DNA, the CDR3 is TGTGCCAGCAGCCCGCCTTTGTTGCGCGGCTACACCTTC.

The CDR3 DNA follows: TGTGCCAGCAGCTTGTCCCCCCACGGACTAGCGGGAGGCAATGAGCAGTTCTTC. Translating it yields CASSLSPHGLAGGNEQFF. The gene calls are TRBV5-4 and TRBJ2-1, with TRBD2 matching over 14 bases. Germline lookup yields CDR1 SGHNT and CDR2 YYREEE (reference sequence). J lost 6 bases, V lost 1 base, and 9 bases had no gene match. The CDR3 is 18 amino acids.

The count of this clone is one. The chain combines TRBV19 with TRBJ1-2, with TRBD1 matching 8 bases. This CDR3 region has 13 residues. The germline gives CDR1 LNHDA, CDR2 SQIVND (reference sequence). V trimming: 5 bases; J trimming: 2 bases; junction bases outside the gene matches: 1. CDR3 region: CASSRTGNYGYTF. For the CDR3, the DNA is TGTGCCAGTAGTCGGACAGGGAACTATGGCTACACCTTC.

The rearrangement uses TRBV29-1 and TRBJ1-1; a possible D gene is TRBD1 (5 bases). The CDR3 is 13 amino acids. Germline CDR1 and CDR2: SQVTM and ANQGSEA. V was pared by 7 bases and J by 5 bases, with 17 bases between. This CDR3 reads CSAEGDRGTEAFF. CDR3 DNA sequence: TGCAGCGCCGAGGGAGACCGGGGGACTGAAGCTTTCTTT.

The gene calls are TRBV6-1 and TRBJ2-3; TRBD1 aligns across 11 bases. Germline V gives CDR1 MNHNS, CDR2 SASEGT. The CDR3 has 15 amino acids. With V trimmed by 7 bases and J by 2 bases, 5 bases remained unmatched. The CDR3, as DNA: TGTGCCAGCACTATGGACAGGGGGCTCACAGATACGCAGTATTTT. Translation gives CASTMDRGLTDTQYF.

The V call is TRBV9, the J call TRBJ2-7; the D gene is possibly TRBD2 (7 bases). The CDR3 totals 15 residues. The ends were cut back, 4 bases at V and 2 bases at J, with 16 bases in the middle. The V gene's germline CDR1 is SGDLS and CDR2 YYNGEE. CDR3 DNA sequence: TGTGCCAGCAGCCCCCGAGGGGGGGGCCCCTACGAGCAGTACTTC. Amino acid sequence: CASSPRGGGPYEQYF.

The V gene is TRBV5-5, the J gene TRBJ1-1; 7 bases align to TRBD1. V lost 0 bases and J lost 1; bases outside the gene matches: 6. Germline assignment: CDR1 SGHKS and CDR2 YYEKEE (reference sequence). This CDR3 has 16 amino acids. CDR3 bases: TGTGCCAGCAGCTTGGGGATCGGGACAGCGAACACTGAAGCTTTCTTT. Its protein product is CASSLGIGTANTEAFF.

The rearrangement uses TRBV7-6 and TRBJ2-1; D possibly corresponds to TRBD2 (6 bases). The ends were cut back, 1 base at V and 2 bases at J, with 9 bases in the middle. Germline CDR1 reads SGHVS; CDR2 reads FNYEAQ. The CDR3 runs to 15 residues. The chain's CDR3 is CASSLVADAYNEQFF. The CDR3 DNA is TGTGCCAGCAGCTTAGTAGCGGACGCCTACAATGAGCAGTTCTTC.

The rearrangement joins TRBV5-4 to TRBJ2-7, with 7 bases identical to TRBD2. The CDR3 loop spans 14 amino acids. The V gene end was trimmed by 0 bases and the J gene end by 2 bases; junction bases not matched to a gene: 2. Germline V lookup: CDR1 SGHNT, CDR2 YYREEE (reference sequence). This chain's CDR3 is CASSLGGGTYEQYF. The CDR3 nucleotides read TGTGCCAGCAGCTTGGGGGGGGGTACCTACGAGCAGTACTTC.

This chain connects TRBV18 to TRBJ2-3; D possibly corresponds to TRBD2 (6 bases). This CDR3 has 15 residues. The V end lost 5 bases, the J end lost 6 bases, and 18 bases lay between the germline ends. The germline gives CDR1 KGHSH, CDR2 LQKENI. The CDR3 region is CASSVVAVTSDTQYF. The DNA of the CDR3 is TGTGCCAGCTCAGTAGTAGCGGTGACGTCCGATACGCAGTATTTT.

The chain employs TRBV4-1 and TRBJ2-7; maybe TRBD2 (6 bases). Germline assignment: CDR1 MGHRA and CDR2 YSYEKL. The CDR3 sequence is 16 residues long. Trimming left V 4 bases short and J 2 bases short, with 18 bases between. CDR3 loop: CASSLGWGVGPYEQYF. The CDR3 DNA sequence: TGCGCCAGCAGCCTAGGATGGGGGGTTGGTCCCTACGAGCAGTACTTC.

This chain uses TRBV6-5 with TRBJ1-4; 9 nucleotides align to TRBD1. This CDR3 contains 16 residues. Germline CDR1 MNHEY, CDR2 SVGAGI. Trimming at V came to 4 bases and at J to 8 bases, leaving 11 bases not matched to a gene. The chain's CDR3 is CASSSPRTGEGEKLFF. The CDR3 coding sequence is TGTGCCAGCAGTTCCCCCAGGACAGGGGAGGGGGAAAAACTGTTTTTT.

This clone was observed a single time. This chain links TRBV7-9 with TRBJ1-2; 8 nucleotides align to TRBD1. Germline loops: CDR1 SEHNR, CDR2 FQNEAQ (reference sequence). The CDR3 loop spans 13 amino acids. The ends lost 5 bases at V and 7 bases at J; junction bases unmatched: 6. CDR3 region: CASSAGQAIGYTF. In DNA, the CDR3 is TGTGCCAGCAGCGCGGGACAGGCGATTGGCTACACCTTC.

This chain connects TRBV2 to TRBJ2-5, with no clear D. CDR1 and CDR2 (germline): SNHLY, FYNNEI. V lost 8 bases and J 6 bases, leaving 7 bases between the germline ends. This CDR3 has 10 amino acids. CDR3 nucleotides: TGTGCCAGCGGAACCCAGACCCAGTACTTC. Amino acids: CASGTQTQYF. The whole variable domain, remainder taken from reference TRBV2 and TRBJ2-5, is EPEVTQTPSHQVTQMGQEVILRCVPISNHLYFYWYRQILGQKVEFLVSFYNNEISEKSEIFDDQFSVERPDGSNFTLKIRSTKLEDSAMYFCASGTQTQYFGPGTRLLVL.

This clone was detected once. The CDR3 DNA reads TGCGCCAGCAGCTTCGAAGAGACCCAGTACTTC. Its translation is CASSFEETQYF. The chain links TRBV5-1 to TRBJ2-5, with D unclear. The CDR3 is 11 residues long. Germline CDR1 SGHRS, CDR2 YFSETQ. The germline V and J ends were trimmed by 2 bases and 3 bases, with 2 bases remaining between them.

The chain couples TRBV2 to TRBJ1-2; the D gene is possibly TRBD1 (5 bases). The CDR3 runs to 12 residues. The germline V gene encodes CDR1 SNHLY and CDR2 FYNNEI. Trimming took 1 base from V and 8 from J, leaving 8 bases between them. The CDR3 bases are TGTGCCAGCAGTGAAGAACAGGAGGGCTACACCTTC. Protein: CASSEEQEGYTF.